A single sample gave rise to the 19 T cell receptor beta chains below, sequenced in a study of regulatory T cells in long-lasting Graves disease. Time point indicated: newly diagnosed GD, antithyroid drugs for less than 3 months. Making the TCR library involved RNA that had been extracted from PBMCs. Through Arm-PCR of CDR3 regions and iRepertoire HTBI primers, TCR beta libraries were built. Each CDR3 protein is one row after TCRdb ran MiXCR on the multiplex PCR reads. The data contain 560,000 or so distinct CDR3 sequences, roughly a sixth of them singletons. The same sample was also used in a study of T cells in Graves' hyperthyroidism and ophthalmopathy.

The material sequenced was peripheral blood mononuclear cells (PBMCs), taken at new diagnosis, from a patient treated with antithyroid drugs. The source of these receptors is a man between 18 and 29 years old with Graves disease.

This clonotype was recorded a few times. The chain links TRBV3-1 to TRBJ2-5; tentative D call: TRBD2 (6 bases). CDR1 is LGHDT and CDR2 is YNNKEL in the germline V gene (reference sequence). This CDR3 comprises 15 residues. Trimming pared 1 base from V and 7 bases from J, leaving 16 bases between. As DNA, the CDR3 is TGTGCCAGCAGCCAAGGAGCGGGCCCAACTGGGACCCAGTACTTC. Translating gives CASSQGAGPTGTQYF.

In its sample, this clonotype was seen many times. The V and J genes are TRBV3-1 and TRBJ1-1, with D possibly being TRBD1 (5 bases). V lost 5 bases and J 3 bases, leaving 10 bases between the germline ends. The CDR3 is 13 residues long. CDR1 is LGHDT, CDR2 YNNKEL, per germline (reference sequence). This chain's CDR3 is CASSELGDTEAFF. The CDR3 DNA is TGTGCCAGCAGCGAACTAGGGGACACTGAAGCTTTCTTT.

This clonotype was recorded at least ten times. V and J are TRBV5-1 and TRBJ1-5, with unresolved D. Germline assignment: CDR1 SGHRS and CDR2 YFSETQ. The V and J ends lost 9 bases and 0 bases respectively, with 7 bases between them. CDR3 length equals 12 residues. CDR3 coding DNA: TGCGCCACAAAATATAGCAATCAGCCCCAGCATTTT. Encoded protein: CATKYSNQPQHF. Complete variable domain (other parts from reference TRBV5-1 and TRBJ1-5): KAGVTQTPRYLIKTRGQQVTLSCSPISGHRSVSWYQQTPGQGLQFLFEYFSETQRNKGNFPGRFSGRQFSNSRSEMNVSTLELGDSALYLCATKYSNQPQHFGDGTRLSIL.

This clonotype was seen ten or more times. The chain employs TRBV10-2 and TRBJ2-1; D not resolved. CDR1 is WSHSY and CDR2 is SAAADI in the germline V gene. With 2 bases removed from V and 3 bases from J, the gap between germline ends came to 11 bases. This CDR3 spans 15 amino acids. CDR3 region: CASSEMAKGYNEQFF. The CDR3 DNA reads TGCGCCAGCAGTGAGATGGCGAAAGGCTACAATGAGCAGTTCTTC.

This clonotype occurred many times. The chain has TRBV4-1 and TRBJ1-2; D is undetermined. The CDR3 runs 14 residues. V was trimmed by 1 base and J by 0 bases, leaving 6 bases between them. Germline V gives CDR1 MGHRA, CDR2 YSYEKL. The CDR3 spells CASSQGGANYGYTF. CDR3 sequence (DNA): TGCGCCAGCAGCCAAGGCGGGGCTAACTATGGCTACACCTTC.

This clonotype showed up just a few times. The chain is built from TRBV4-1 and TRBJ2-7; D call uncertain. The germline CDR1 and CDR2 sequences are MGHRA and YSYEKL. This CDR3 is built from 15 residues. V lost 0 bases and J 0 bases, leaving 9 bases between the germline ends. The CDR3 region has the DNA TGCGCCAGCAGCCAAGAGACCCATCGCTCCTACGAGCAGTACTTC. Its translation is CASSQETHRSYEQYF.

This clonotype was recorded many times. The rearrangement links TRBV6-1 to TRBJ1-1; 8 bases map to TRBD1. The CDR3 sequence is 15 residues long. V dropped 4 bases and J dropped 5; count of bases not matched to a gene: 9. The germline V gene has CDR1 MNHNS and CDR2 SASEGT. The CDR3 loop is CASSVHGQGETEAFF. The CDR3, as DNA: TGTGCCAGCAGTGTACACGGACAGGGTGAGACTGAAGCTTTCTTT.

The chain uses TRBV14 and TRBJ1-1; TRBD1 is a possible D gene (5 bases). Trimming cost V 0 bases and J 6 bases, with 20 bases left between them. Germline values: CDR1 SGHDN, CDR2 FVKESK. The CDR3 is made up of 17 amino acids. CDR3 bases: TGTGCCAGCAGCCAAGATTGGAGGGACGGGGGGAAACCTGAAGCTTTCTTT. This sequence encodes CASSQDWRDGGKPEAFF.

In this sample, this clonotype turned up a few times. V gene TRBV27 combines with J gene TRBJ2-1; D perhaps matches TRBD2 (6 bases). Trimming cost V 2 bases and J 9 bases, with 17 bases left between them. The CDR3 spans 15 residues. Germline CDR1 reads MNHEY; CDR2 reads SMNVEV (reference sequence). The CDR3 nucleotides read TGTGCCAGCAGTTTAGGGGGGTCGGGGAATACTGAGCAGTTCTTC. Translating gives CASSLGGSGNTEQFF.

For this clonotype: Possible read error: a much larger clone is one base away. The gene calls are TRBV5-1 and TRBJ1-1, with D perhaps TRBD1 (5 bases). CDR3 size: 15 residues. The ends were cut back, 4 bases at V and 9 bases at J, with 22 bases in the middle. Germline CDR1 SGHRS, CDR2 YFSETQ. The CDR3: CASSQLTGRGTKAFF. The CDR3 nucleotides are TGCGCCAGCAGCCAGTTAACGGGGAGGGGAACTAAAGCTTTCTTT.

Many counts were recorded for this clonotype. The chain combines TRBV3-1 with TRBJ1-2; 8 bases agree with TRBD1. CDR1 and CDR2 from the germline V gene are LGHDT and YNNKEL (reference sequence). This CDR3 is 14 amino acids long. Trimming removed 0 bases from V and 8 bases from J; junction bases left unmatched: 5. In nucleotides, the CDR3 is TGTGCCAGCAGCCAAGAAGGGACAGGTGGAGGCTACACCTTC. As protein: CASSQEGTGGGYTF. The full variable domain, completed using reference TRBV3-1 and TRBJ1-2, is DTAVSQTPKYLVTQMGNDKSIKCEQNLGHDTMYWYKQDSKKFLKIMFSYNNKELIINETVPNRFSPKSPDKAHLNLHINSLELGDSAVYFCASSQEGTGGGYTFGSGTRLTVV.

The chain carries TRBV11-2 and TRBJ2-7; D is undetermined. CDR1 is SGHAT, CDR2 FQNNGV, per germline. The ends were cut back, 4 bases at V and 2 bases at J, with 12 bases in the middle. This CDR3 region has 14 residues. This chain's CDR3 is CASSSLRAPYEQYF. In nucleotides, the CDR3 is TGTGCCAGCAGCTCCCTCCGAGCCCCCTACGAGCAGTACTTC.

Concerning this clonotype: The CDR3 does not close with the conserved phenylalanine or tryptophan, likely indicating a read error. The chain employs TRBV27 and TRBJ2-2, with TRBD1 matching over 7 bases. The CDR3 is 14 amino acids. Looked up from germline, CDR1 is MNHEY and CDR2 is SMNVEV (reference sequence). CDR3 coding DNA: TGTGCCAGCAGCTTAGGGGGCAACAACGGGGAGCTGTTTCTT. Translated: CASSLGGNNGELFL.

Comment on this clonotype: This may be a read error, as it is one base from a much larger clone. The rearrangement uses TRBV28 and TRBJ2-5; tentative D call: TRBD2 (7 bases). The CDR3 covers 15 residues. V lost 6 bases and J 5 bases, leaving 19 bases between the germline ends. Per the germline V gene, CDR1 is MDHEN and CDR2 is SYDVKM. The CDR3 loop is CASSSGGAGAETQYF. CDR3 nucleotides: TGTGCCAGCAGCTCCGGAGGGGCGGGGGCGGAGACCCAGTACTTC.

This clonotype has a handful of counts. The chain employs TRBV11-2 and TRBJ1-4; perhaps TRBD1 as D (6 bases). Germline V gives CDR1 SGHAT, CDR2 FQNNGV. The CDR3 loop spans 17 amino acids. V was trimmed by 6 bases and J by 5 bases, leaving 22 bases between them. CDR3 protein: CASRPGRGQKKNEKLFF. The CDR3 nucleotides are TGTGCCAGCAGACCTGGCAGGGGACAAAAAAAAAATGAAAAACTGTTTTTT.

This clonotype has more than one count but fewer than ten. The chain carries TRBV5-1 and TRBJ1-5; tentative D call: TRBD1 (5 bases). The CDR3 loop spans 14 amino acids. CDR1 and CDR2 (germline): SGHRS, YFSETQ. V was trimmed by 4 bases and J by 7 bases, leaving 15 bases between them. The CDR3 here is CASSPVGAGQPQHF. CDR3 nucleotides: TGCGCCAGCAGCCCCGTCGGGGCGGGGCAGCCCCAGCATTTT.

In its sample, this clonotype was seen many times. CDR3: CASLSGTGVHEQFF. In DNA form, the CDR3 reads TGCGCCAGCCTTTCCGGGACAGGGGTCCATGAGCAGTTCTTC. The V call is TRBV5-1, the J call TRBJ2-1, with 10 bases matching TRBD1. The CDR3 consists of 14 residues. Germline lookup yields CDR1 SGHRS and CDR2 YFSETQ. V was clipped by 7 bases and J by 8 bases; unmatched bases: 9.

This clonotype was seen repeatedly, ten times or more. The gene calls are TRBV12-3 or TRBV12-4 and TRBJ2-4; D not resolved. The CDR3 has 12 amino acids. Trimming cost V 4 bases and J 8 bases, with 9 bases left between them. CDR3 sequence (DNA): TGTGCCAGCAGTTCGGACGAGGACATTCAGTACTTC. This encodes CASSSDEDIQYF.

This clonotype was observed a handful of times. The genes are TRBV13 and TRBJ2-7, with TRBD2 identical over 9 bases. The CDR3 spans 15 residues. Germline V CDR1 and CDR2: PRHDT, FYEKMQ (reference sequence). The J segment lost 5 bases and the V segment lost 4 bases, leaving 9 bases of the junction unmatched. DNA of the CDR3: TGTGCCAGCAGCTCCCGCGATCTAGCGGGAAACGAGCAGTACTTC. It specifies CASSSRDLAGNEQYF.